Detailed here is one T cell receptor beta chain. The entry originates in a study of blood T cell repertoires in COVID-19. Sequencing used immunoSEQ multiplex PCR; TCRdb keeps in-frame clones, though not all of them. The data contain 250,000 to 350,000 clones, over 75% of them singletons. The CDR3 is made up of 13 amino acids. Germline loops: CDR1 GTSNPN, CDR2 SVGIG (reference sequence). V lost 4 bases to trimming and J lost 6 bases, with 13 bases between them. The genes are TRBV30 and TRBJ1-5, with TRBD1 as a possible D gene (5 bases). The sequenced sample consisted of peripheral blood. The receptor comes from a woman aged 45 to 65 who had recovered from COVID-19. The CDR3 DNA reads as TGTGCCTGGACCGATGGGGGGAGTCAGCCCCAGCATTTT. Translation: CAWTDGGSQPQHF. The variable domain in full, with the rest retrieved from reference TRBV30 and TRBJ1-5, is SQTIHQWPATLVQPVGSPLSLECTVEGTSNPNLYWYRQAAGRGLQLLFYSVGIGQISSEVPQNLSASRPQDRQFILSSKKLLLSDSGFYLCAWTDGGSQPQHFGDGTRLSIL.